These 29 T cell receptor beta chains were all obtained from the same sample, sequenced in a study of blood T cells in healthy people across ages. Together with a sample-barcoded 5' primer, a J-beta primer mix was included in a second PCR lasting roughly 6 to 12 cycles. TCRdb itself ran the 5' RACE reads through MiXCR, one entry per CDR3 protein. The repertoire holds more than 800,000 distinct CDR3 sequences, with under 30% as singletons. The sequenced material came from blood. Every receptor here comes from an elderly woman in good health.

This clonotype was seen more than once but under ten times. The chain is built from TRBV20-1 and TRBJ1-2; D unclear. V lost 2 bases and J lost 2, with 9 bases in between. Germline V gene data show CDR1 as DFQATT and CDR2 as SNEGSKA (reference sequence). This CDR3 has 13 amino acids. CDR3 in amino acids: CSARPYQNYGYTF. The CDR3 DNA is TGCAGTGCTAGACCATACCAGAACTATGGCTACACCTTC.

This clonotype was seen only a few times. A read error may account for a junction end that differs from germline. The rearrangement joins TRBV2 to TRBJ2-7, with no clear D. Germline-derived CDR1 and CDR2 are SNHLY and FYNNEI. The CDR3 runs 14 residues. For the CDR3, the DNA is TGTGCCAGCAGTGACTTTGTGACAAACTACGGGCAGTACTTC. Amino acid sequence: CASSDFVTNYGQYF.

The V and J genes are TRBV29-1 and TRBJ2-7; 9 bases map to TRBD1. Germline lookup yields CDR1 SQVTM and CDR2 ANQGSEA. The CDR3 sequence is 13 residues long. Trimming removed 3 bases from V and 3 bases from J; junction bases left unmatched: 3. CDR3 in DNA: TGCAGCGTTGAGGCGGGACAGGGCTACGAGCAGTACTTC. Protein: CSVEAGQGYEQYF.

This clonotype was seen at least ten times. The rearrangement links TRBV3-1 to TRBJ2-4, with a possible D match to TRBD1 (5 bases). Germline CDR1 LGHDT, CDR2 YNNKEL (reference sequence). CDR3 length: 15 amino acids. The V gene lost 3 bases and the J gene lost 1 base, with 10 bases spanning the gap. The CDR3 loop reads CASSQGLAAKNIQYF. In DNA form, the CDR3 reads TGTGCCAGCAGCCAGGGGCTTGCGGCCAAAAACATTCAGTACTTC.

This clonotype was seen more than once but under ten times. This CDR3 reads CASSFSGTGELFF. In DNA form, the CDR3 reads TGTGCCAGCAGCTTTAGCGGTACCGGGGAGCTGTTTTTT. The chain employs TRBV7-2 and TRBJ2-2; D is perhaps TRBD2 (6 bases). Germline CDR1 reads SGHTA; CDR2 reads FQGNSA. Trimming cost V 3 bases and J 5 bases, with 7 bases left between them. The CDR3 contains 13 residues.

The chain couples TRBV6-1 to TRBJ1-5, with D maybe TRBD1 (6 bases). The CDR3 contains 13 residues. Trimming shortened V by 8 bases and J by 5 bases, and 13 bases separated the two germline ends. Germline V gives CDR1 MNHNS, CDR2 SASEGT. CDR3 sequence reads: CASRRQADQPQHF. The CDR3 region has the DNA TGTGCCAGCCGCCGACAGGCCGATCAGCCCCAGCATTTT.

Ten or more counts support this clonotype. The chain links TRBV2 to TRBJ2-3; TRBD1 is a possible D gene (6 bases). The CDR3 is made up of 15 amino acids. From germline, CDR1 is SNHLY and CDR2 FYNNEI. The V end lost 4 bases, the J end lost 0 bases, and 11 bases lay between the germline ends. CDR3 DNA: TGTGCCAGCAGTGTCGAGGGGGTGAGCACAGATACGCAGTATTTT. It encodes CASSVEGVSTDTQYF.

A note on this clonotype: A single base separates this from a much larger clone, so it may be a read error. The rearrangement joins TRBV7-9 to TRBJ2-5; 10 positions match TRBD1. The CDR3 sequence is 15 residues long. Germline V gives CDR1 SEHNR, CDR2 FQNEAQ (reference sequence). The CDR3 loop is CASSRGTGVLETPYF. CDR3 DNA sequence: TGTGCCAGCAGCCGCGGGACAGGGGTTTTAGAGACCCCGTACTTC.

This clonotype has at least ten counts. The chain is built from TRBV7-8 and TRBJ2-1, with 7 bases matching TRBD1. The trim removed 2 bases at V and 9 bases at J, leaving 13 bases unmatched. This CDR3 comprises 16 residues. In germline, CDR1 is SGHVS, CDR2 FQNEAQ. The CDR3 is CASSLFSWTAGGEQFF. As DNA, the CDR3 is TGTGCCAGCAGCTTATTCAGTTGGACAGCAGGGGGTGAGCAGTTCTTC.

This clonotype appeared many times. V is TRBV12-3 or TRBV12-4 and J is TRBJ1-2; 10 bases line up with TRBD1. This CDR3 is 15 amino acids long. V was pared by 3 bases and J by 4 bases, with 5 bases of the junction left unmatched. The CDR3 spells CASSFPGQGTYGYTF. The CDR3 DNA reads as TGTGCCAGCAGTTTTCCGGGACAGGGGACCTATGGCTACACCTTC.

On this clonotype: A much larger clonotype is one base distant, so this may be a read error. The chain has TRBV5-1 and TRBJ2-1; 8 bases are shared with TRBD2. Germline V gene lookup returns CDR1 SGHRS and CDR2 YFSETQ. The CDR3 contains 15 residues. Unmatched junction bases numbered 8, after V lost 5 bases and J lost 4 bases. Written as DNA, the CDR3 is TGCGCCAGCAGGGCCGGGACTAGGTGGTACAATGAGCAGTTCTTC. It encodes CASRAGTRWYNEQFF.

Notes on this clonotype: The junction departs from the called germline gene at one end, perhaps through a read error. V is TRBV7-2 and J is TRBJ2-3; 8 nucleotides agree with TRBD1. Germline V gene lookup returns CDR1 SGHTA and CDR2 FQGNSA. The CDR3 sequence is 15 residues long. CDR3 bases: TGTGCCAGCAGCCCCCGGACAGGGAGGACAGATGCGCAGTATTTT. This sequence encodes CASSPRTGRTDAQYF.

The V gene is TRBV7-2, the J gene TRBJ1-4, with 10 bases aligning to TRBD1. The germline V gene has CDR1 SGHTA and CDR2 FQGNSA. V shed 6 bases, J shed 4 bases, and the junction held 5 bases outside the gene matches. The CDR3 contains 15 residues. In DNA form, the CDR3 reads TGTGCCAGCAGAAGACAGGGGGCGAGTAATGAAAAACTGTTTTTT. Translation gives CASRRQGASNEKLFF.

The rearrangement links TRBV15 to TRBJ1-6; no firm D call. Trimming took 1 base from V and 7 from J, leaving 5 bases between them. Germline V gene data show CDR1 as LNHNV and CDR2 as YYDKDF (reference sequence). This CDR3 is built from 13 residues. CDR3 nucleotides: TGTGCCACCAGCAGAGTCATCAATTCACCCCTCCACTTT. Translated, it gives CATSRVINSPLHF.

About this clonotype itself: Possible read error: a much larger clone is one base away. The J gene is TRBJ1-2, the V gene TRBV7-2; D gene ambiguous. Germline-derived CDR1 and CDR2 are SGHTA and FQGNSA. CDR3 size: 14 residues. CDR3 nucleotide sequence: TGTGCCAGCAGCTTAAGTTCCCGGCACTATGGCCACACCTTC. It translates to CASSLSSRHYGHTF. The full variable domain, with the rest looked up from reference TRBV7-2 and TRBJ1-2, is GAGVSQSPSNKVTEKGKDVELRCDPISGHTALYWYRQSLGQGLEFLIYFQGNSAPDKSGLPSDRFSAERTGGSVSTLTIQRTQQEDSAVYLCASSLSSRHYGHTFGSGTRLTVV.

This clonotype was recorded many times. CDR3 DNA: TGTGCCAGCAGCCAGGGGACAGGGGGCTTTGTGGATACGCAGTATTTT. Encoded protein: CASSQGTGGFVDTQYF. The chain employs TRBV3-1 and TRBJ2-3; 12 nucleotides agree with TRBD1. This CDR3 is 16 amino acids long. Germline V gives CDR1 LGHDT, CDR2 YNNKEL (reference sequence). V gave up 3 bases and J gave up 6 bases; unmatched junction bases: 7.

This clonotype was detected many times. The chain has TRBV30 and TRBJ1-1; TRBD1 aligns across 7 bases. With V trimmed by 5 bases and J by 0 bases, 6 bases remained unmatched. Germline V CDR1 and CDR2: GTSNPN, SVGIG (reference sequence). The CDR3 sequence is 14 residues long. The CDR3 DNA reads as TGTGCCTGGTACAGGGGACGGGTGAACACTGAAGCTTTCTTT. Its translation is CAWYRGRVNTEAFF.

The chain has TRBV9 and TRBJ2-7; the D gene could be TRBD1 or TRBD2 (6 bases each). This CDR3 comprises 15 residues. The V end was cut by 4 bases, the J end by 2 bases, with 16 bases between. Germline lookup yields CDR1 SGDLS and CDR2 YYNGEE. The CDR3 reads CASSPQEGGTYEQYF. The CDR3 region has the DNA TGTGCCAGCAGCCCGCAAGAAGGGGGGACCTACGAGCAGTACTTC.

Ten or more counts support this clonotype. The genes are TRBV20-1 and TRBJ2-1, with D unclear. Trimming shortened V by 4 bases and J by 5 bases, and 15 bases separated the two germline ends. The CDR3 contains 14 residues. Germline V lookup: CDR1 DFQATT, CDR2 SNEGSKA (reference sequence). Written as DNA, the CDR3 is TGCAGTGCTATAGGAGCTGGAAGGGACAATGAGCAGTTCTTC. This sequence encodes CSAIGAGRDNEQFF.

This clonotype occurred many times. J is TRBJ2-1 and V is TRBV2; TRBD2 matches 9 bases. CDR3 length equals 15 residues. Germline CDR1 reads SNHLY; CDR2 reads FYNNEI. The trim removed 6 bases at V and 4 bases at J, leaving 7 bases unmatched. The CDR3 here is CASRSRLAVYNEQFF. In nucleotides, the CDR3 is TGTGCCAGCAGATCCAGACTAGCGGTTTACAATGAGCAGTTCTTC.

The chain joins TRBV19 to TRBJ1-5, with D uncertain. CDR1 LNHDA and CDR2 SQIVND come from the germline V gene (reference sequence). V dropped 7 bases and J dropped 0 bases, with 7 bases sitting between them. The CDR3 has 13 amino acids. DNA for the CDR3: TGTGCCAGTACTACTTATAGCAATCAGCCCCAGCATTTT. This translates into CASTTYSNQPQHF.

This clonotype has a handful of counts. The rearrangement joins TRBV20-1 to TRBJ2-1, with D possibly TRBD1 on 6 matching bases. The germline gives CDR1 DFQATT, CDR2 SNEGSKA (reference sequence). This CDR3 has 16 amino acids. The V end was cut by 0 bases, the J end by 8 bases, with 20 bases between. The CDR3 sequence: CSARDWSSGAGDEQFF. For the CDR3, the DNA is TGCAGTGCTAGAGATTGGAGTTCAGGGGCTGGGGATGAGCAGTTCTTC.

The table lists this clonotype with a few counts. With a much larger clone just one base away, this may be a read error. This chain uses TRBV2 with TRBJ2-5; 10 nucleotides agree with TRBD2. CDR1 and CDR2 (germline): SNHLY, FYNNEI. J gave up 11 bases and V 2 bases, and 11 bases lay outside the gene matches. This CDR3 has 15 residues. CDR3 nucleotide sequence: TGTGCCAGCAGTGAAAGTAGCGGGGGGTACAATGAGCAGTACTTC. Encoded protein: CASSESSGGYNEQYF.

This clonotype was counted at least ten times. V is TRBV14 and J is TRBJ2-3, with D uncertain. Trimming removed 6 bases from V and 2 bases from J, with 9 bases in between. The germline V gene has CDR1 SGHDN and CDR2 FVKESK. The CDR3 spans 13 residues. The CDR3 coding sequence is TGTGCCAGCAGGAAATATACCACAGATACGCAGTATTTT. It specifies CASRKYTTDTQYF.

CDR3 bases: TGTGCCAGCAGCCAAGGAAGACCCACAGATACGCAGTATTTT. The encoded protein is CASSQGRPTDTQYF. This chain uses TRBV3-1 with TRBJ2-3, with D unclear. This CDR3 is 14 amino acids long. Germline CDR1 is LGHDT and CDR2 is YNNKEL (reference sequence). The V gene lost 1 base and the J gene lost 2 bases, with 7 bases spanning the gap.

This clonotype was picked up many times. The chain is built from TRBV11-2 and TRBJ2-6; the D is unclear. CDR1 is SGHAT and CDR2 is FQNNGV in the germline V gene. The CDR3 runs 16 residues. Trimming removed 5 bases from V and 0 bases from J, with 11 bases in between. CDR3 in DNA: TGTGCCAGCAGCACCCTGAAGAGCTCTGGGGCCAACGTCCTGACTTTC. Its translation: CASSTLKSSGANVLTF.

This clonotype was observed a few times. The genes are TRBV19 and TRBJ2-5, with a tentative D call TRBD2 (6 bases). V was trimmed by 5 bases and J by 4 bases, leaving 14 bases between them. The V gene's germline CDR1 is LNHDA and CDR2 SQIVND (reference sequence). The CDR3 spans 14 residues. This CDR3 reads CASSPLAGRETQYF. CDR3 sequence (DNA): TGTGCCAGTAGTCCACTAGCCGGCCGAGAGACCCAGTACTTC.

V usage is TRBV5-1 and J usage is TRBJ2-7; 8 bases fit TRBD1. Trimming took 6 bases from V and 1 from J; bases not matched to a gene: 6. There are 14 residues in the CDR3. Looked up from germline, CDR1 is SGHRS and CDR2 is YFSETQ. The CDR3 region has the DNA TGCGCCAGCACCCCCACAGGGGGATCCTACGAGCAGTACTTC. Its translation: CASTPTGGSYEQYF.

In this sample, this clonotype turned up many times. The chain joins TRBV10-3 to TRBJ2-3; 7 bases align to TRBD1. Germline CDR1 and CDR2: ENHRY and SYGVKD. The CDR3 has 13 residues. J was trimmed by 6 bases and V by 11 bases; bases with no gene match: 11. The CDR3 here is CAVADRVGDTQYF. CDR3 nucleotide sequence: TGTGCCGTCGCCGACAGGGTCGGGGATACGCAGTATTTT.